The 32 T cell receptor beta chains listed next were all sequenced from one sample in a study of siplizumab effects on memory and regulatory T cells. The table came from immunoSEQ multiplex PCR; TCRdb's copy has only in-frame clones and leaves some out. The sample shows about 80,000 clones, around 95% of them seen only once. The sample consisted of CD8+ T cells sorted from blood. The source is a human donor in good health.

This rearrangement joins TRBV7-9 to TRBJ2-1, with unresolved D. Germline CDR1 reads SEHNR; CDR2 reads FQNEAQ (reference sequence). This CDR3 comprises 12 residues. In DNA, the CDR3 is TGTGCACAAACTAACTCCTACAATGAGCAGTTCTTC. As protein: CAQTNSYNEQFF.

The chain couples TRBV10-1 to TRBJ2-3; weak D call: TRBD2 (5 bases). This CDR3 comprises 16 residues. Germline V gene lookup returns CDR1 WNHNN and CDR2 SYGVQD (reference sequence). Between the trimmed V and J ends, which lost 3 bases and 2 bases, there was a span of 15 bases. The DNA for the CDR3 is TGCGCCAGCAGTGATCATATAGGGCGGGTCACAGATACGCAGTATTTT. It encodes CASSDHIGRVTDTQYF.

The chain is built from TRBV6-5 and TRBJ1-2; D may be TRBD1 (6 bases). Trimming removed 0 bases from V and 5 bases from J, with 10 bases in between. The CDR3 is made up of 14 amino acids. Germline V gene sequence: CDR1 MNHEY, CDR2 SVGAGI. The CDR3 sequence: CASSYSRGDYGYTF. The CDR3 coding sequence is TGTGCCAGCAGTTACTCGAGGGGGGATTATGGCTACACCTTC.

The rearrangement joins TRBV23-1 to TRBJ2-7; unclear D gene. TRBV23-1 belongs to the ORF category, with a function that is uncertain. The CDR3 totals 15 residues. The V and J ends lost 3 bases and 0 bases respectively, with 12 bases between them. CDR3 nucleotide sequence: TGCGCCAGCAGTCACCTCACTAAACTCTCCTACGAGCAGTACTTC. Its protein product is CASSHLTKLSYEQYF.

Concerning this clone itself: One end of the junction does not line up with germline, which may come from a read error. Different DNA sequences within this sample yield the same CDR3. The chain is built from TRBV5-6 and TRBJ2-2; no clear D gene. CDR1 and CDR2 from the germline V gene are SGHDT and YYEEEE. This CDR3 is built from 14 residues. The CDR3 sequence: CASSLVAPIGELFF. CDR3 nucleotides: TGCGCCAGCAGCTTGGTGGCGCCCATCGGGGAGCTGTTTTTT.

The CDR3 region is CASSQEVAGDFEQFF. The DNA of the CDR3 is TGCGCCAGCAGCCAAGAAGTAGCGGGAGACTTTGAGCAGTTCTTC. The chain has TRBV4-1 and TRBJ2-1; 9 bases are shared with TRBD2. CDR3 size: 15 residues. Germline CDR1 reads MGHRA; CDR2 reads YSYEKL. V gave up 0 bases and J gave up 9 bases; unmatched junction bases: 6.

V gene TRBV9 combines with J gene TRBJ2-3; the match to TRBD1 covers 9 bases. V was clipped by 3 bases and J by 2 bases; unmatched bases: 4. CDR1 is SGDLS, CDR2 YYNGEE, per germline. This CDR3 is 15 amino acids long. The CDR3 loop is CASSANRGLTDTQYF. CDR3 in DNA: TGTGCCAGCAGCGCCAACAGGGGGCTCACAGATACGCAGTATTTT.

The CDR3 loop reads CASSLRLAETGELFF. The CDR3 DNA reads TGTGCCAGCAGCTTGAGGCTAGCTGAAACCGGGGAGCTGTTTTTT. The chain couples TRBV11-2 to TRBJ2-2, with D possibly being TRBD2 (5 bases). Germline CDR1 reads SGHAT; CDR2 reads FQNNGV. The CDR3 has 15 residues. Trimming stripped 3 bases from V and 5 bases from J, with 13 bases between.

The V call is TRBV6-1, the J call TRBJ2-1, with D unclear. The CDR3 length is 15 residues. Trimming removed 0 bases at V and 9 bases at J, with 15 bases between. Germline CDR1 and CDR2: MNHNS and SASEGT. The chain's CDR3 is CASSEALSRLGEQFF. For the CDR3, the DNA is TGTGCCAGCAGTGAAGCGCTCTCCAGACTCGGTGAGCAGTTCTTC.

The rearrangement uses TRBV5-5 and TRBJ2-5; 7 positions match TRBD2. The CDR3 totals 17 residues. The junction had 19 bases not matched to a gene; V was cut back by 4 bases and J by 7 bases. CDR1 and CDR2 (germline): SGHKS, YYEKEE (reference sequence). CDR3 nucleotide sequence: TGTGCCAGCAGCCCCTTCCGTAGGGACGGGGGGAATGTGACCCAGTACTTC. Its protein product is CASSPFRRDGGNVTQYF.

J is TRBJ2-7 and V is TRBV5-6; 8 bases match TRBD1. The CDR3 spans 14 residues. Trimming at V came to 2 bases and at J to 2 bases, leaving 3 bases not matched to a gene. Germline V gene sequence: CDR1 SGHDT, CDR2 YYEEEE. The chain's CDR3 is CASSFGTGTYEQYF. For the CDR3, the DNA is TGTGCCAGCAGCTTTGGGACAGGCACCTACGAGCAGTACTTC.

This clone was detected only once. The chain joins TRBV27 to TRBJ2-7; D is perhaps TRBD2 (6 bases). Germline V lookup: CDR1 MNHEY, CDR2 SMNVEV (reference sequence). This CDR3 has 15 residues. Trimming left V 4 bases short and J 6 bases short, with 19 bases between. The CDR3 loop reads CASSSTGGLRGEQYF. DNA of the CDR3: TGTGCCAGCAGTTCGACCGGGGGTCTTCGGGGCGAGCAGTACTTC.

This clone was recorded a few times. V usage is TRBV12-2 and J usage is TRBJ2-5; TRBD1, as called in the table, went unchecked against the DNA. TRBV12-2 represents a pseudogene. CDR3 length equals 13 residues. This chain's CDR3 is CASRFPIVETQYF. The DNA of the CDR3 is TGTGCAAGTCGCTTTCCCATTGTGGAGACCCAGTACTTC.

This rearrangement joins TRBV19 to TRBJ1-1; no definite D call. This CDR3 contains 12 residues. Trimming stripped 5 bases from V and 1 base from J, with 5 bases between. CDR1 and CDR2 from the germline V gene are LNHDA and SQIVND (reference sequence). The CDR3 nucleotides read TGTGCCAGTAGTTTCGGGAACACTGAAGCTTTCTTT. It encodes CASSFGNTEAFF.

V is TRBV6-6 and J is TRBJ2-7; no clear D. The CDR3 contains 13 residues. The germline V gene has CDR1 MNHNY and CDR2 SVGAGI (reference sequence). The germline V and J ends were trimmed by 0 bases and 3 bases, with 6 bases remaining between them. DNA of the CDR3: TGTGCCAGCAGTTACTCTGGCTTCTACGAGCAGTACTTC. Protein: CASSYSGFYEQYF.

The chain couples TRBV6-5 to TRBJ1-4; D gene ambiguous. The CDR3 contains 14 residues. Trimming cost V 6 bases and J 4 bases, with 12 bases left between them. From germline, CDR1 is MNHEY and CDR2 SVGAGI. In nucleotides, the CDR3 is TGTGCCAGCAGCCTTAGAAGTTTTAATGAAAAACTGTTTTTT. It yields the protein CASSLRSFNEKLFF.

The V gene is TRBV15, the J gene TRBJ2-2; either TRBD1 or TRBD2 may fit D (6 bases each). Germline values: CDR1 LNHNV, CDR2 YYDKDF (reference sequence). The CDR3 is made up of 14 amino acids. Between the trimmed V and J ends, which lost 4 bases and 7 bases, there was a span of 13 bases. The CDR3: CATSINRDFGELFF. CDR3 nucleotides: TGTGCCACCAGCATTAACAGGGACTTCGGGGAGCTGTTTTTT.

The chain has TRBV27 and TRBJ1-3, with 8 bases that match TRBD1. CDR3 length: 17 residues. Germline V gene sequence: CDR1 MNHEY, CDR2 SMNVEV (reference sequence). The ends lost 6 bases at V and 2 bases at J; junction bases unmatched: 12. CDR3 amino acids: CASSGERTGLTGNTIYF. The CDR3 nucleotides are TGTGCCAGCAGCGGGGAAAGGACAGGGCTAACTGGAAACACCATATATTTT.

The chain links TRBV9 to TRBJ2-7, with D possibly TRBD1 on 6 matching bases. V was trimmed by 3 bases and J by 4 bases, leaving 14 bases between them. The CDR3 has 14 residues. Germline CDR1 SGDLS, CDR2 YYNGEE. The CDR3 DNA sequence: TGTGCCAGCAGCGGCAAAACAGGGTTTTACGAGCAGTACTTC. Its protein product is CASSGKTGFYEQYF. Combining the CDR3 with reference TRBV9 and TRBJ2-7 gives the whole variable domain DSGVTQTPKHLITATGQRVTLRCSPRSGDLSVYWYQQSLDQGLQFLIQYYNGEERAKGNILERFSAQQFPDLHSELNLSSLELGDSALYFCASSGKTGFYEQYFGPGTRLTVT.

The CDR3 is CASREGHGVSYEQYF. DNA of the CDR3: TGTGCCAGCAGGGAGGGACACGGAGTTTCCTACGAGCAGTACTTC. The genes are TRBV25-1 and TRBJ2-7; D could derive from TRBD1 or TRBD2 (6 bases each). Trimming cost V 6 bases and J 1 base, with 16 bases left between them. This CDR3 region has 15 residues. Germline lookup yields CDR1 MGHDK and CDR2 SYGVNS.

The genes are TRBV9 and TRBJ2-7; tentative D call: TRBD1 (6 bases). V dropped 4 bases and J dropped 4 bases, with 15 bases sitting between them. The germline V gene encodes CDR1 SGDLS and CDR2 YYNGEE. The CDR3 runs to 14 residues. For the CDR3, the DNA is TGTGCCAGCAGCCCAGGACAGTCACCTTACGAGCAGTACTTC. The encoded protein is CASSPGQSPYEQYF.

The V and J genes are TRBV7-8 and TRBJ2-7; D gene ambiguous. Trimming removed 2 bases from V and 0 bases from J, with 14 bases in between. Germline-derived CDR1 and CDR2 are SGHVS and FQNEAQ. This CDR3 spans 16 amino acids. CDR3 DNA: TGTGCCAGCAGCTTACTTGACACCCACAGCTCCTACGAGCAGTACTTC. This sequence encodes CASSLLDTHSSYEQYF.

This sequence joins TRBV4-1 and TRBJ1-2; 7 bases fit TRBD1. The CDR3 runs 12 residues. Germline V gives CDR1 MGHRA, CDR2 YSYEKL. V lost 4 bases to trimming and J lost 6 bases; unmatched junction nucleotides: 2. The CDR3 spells CASSRGTDGYTF. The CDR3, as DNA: TGCGCCAGCAGCCGGGGGACAGATGGCTACACCTTC.

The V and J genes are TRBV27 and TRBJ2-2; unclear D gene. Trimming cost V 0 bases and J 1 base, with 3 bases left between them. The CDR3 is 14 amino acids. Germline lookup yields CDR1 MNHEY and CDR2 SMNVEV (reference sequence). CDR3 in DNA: TGTGCCAGCAGTTTATCTAGGAACACCGGGGAGCTGTTTTTT. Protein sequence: CASSLSRNTGELFF.

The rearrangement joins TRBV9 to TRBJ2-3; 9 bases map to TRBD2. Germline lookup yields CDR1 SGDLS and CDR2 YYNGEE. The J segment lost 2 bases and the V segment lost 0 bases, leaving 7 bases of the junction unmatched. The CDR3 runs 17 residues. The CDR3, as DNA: TGTGCCAGCAGCGTAGGAGGCGCGGGAGGGTCCACAGATACGCAGTATTTT. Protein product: CASSVGGAGGSTDTQYF. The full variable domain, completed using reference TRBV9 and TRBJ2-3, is DSGVTQTPKHLITATGQRVTLRCSPRSGDLSVYWYQQSLDQGLQFLIQYYNGEERAKGNILERFSAQQFPDLHSELNLSSLELGDSALYFCASSVGGAGGSTDTQYFGPGTRLTVL.

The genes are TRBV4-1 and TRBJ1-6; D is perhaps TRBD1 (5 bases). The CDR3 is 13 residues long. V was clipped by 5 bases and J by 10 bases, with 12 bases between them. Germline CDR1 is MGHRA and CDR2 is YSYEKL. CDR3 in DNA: TGCGCCAGCAGCGAGGGGAAGGGGTCACCCCTCCACTTT. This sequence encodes CASSEGKGSPLHF.

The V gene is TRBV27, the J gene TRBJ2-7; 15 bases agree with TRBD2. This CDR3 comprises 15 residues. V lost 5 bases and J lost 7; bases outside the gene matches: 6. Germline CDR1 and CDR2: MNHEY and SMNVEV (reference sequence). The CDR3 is CASSTGLAGGAEQYF. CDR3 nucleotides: TGTGCCAGCAGTACCGGACTAGCGGGAGGGGCAGAGCAGTACTTC.

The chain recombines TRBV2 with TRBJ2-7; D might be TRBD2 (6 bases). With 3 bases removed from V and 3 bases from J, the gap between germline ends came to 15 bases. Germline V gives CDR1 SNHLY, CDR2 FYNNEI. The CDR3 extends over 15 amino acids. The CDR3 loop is CASSEGVAEIYEQYF. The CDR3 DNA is TGTGCCAGCAGTGAGGGGGTAGCGGAGATCTACGAGCAGTACTTC.

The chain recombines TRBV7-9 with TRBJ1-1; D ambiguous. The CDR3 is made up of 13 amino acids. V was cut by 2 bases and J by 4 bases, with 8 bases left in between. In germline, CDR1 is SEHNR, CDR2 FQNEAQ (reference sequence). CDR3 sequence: CASSLMEGTEAFF. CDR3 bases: TGTGCCAGCAGCTTAATGGAGGGCACTGAAGCTTTCTTT.

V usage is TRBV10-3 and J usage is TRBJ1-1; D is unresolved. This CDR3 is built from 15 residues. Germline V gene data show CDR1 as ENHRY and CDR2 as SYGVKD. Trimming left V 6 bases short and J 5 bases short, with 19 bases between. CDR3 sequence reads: CAIRSRTELGTEAFF. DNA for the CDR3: TGTGCCATCAGGTCCCGGACGGAGCTTGGGACTGAAGCTTTCTTT.

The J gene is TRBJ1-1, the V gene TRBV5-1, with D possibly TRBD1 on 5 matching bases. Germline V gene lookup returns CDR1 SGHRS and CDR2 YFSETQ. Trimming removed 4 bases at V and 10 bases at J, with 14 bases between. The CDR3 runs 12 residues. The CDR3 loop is CASSDGHLGAFF. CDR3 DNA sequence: TGCGCCAGCAGCGACGGACATCTGGGAGCTTTCTTT. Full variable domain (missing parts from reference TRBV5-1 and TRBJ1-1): KAGVTQTPRYLIKTRGQQVTLSCSPISGHRSVSWYQQTPGQGLQFLFEYFSETQRNKGNFPGRFSGRQFSNSRSEMNVSTLELGDSALYLCASSDGHLGAFFGQGTRLTVV.

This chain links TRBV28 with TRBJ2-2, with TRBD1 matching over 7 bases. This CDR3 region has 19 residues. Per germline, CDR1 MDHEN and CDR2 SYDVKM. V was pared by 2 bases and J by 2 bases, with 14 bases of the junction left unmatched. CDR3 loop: CASSLTADRAASNTGELFF. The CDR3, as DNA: TGTGCCAGCAGTTTAACTGCCGACAGGGCGGCTTCCAACACCGGGGAGCTGTTTTTT.